The 17 T cell receptor beta chains below all came from one sample that was sequenced in a study of T-cell reconstitution after alpha-beta-depleted transplantation in children. A library of TCRbeta sequences, prepared with unique molecular identifiers, was generated. MiXCR, run by TCRdb on the PCR reads, gives a single entry per CDR3 protein. The sample holds approximately 80,000 distinct CDR3 sequences, roughly 13% seen once. Sequenced here: PBMCs, mostly from graft donor cells, sampled 180 days after TCRalphabeta/CD19-depleted stem cell transplant. These receptors were collected from a male patient under 10 years old who had a stem cell transplant for acute lymphoblastic leukemia, so the T cells may come from the graft donor.

Many counts were recorded for this clonotype. The chain uses TRBV5-1 and TRBJ2-7, with 7 bases matching TRBD2. The germline CDR1 and CDR2 sequences are SGHRS and YFSETQ. The CDR3 loop spans 18 amino acids. Trimming removed 0 bases from V and 3 bases from J; junction bases left unmatched: 15. Here the CDR3 DNA reads TGCGCCAGCAGCTTGGCCTGGGGGGGATTTTACGATTTCTACGAGCAGTACTTC. This encodes CASSLAWGGFYDFYEQYF.

By frequency in the sample, this clonotype is medium-sized (0.01 to 0.1%). V gene TRBV12-3 or TRBV12-4 combines with J gene TRBJ1-3; D unclear. Deletions cut 5 bases from V and 4 bases from J, with 15 bases between. CDR3 length equals 15 residues. The CDR3 spells CASSPNLISGNTIYF. CDR3 DNA: TGTGCCAGCAGTCCCAATCTAATAAGCGGAAACACCATATATTTT.

This rearrangement joins TRBV5-1 to TRBJ2-7; D possibly corresponds to TRBD1 (5 bases). V gave up 1 base and J gave up 2 bases, with 13 bases separating them. CDR3 length: 15 residues. Germline assignment: CDR1 SGHRS and CDR2 YFSETQ. The CDR3 sequence: CASSLSQGRTYEQYF. CDR3 DNA sequence: TGCGCCAGCAGCTTGAGTCAGGGTAGAACCTACGAGCAGTACTTC.

J is TRBJ2-1 and V is TRBV6-1, with 9 bases fitting TRBD1. Germline V lookup: CDR1 MNHNS, CDR2 SASEGT. The CDR3 contains 15 residues. The ends lost 5 bases at V and 2 bases at J; junction bases unmatched: 4. This chain's CDR3 is CASSLTGGPYNEQFF. The DNA for the CDR3 is TGTGCCAGCAGTCTCACAGGGGGCCCCTACAATGAGCAGTTCTTC.

This clonotype occurred many times. This rearrangement joins TRBV10-3 to TRBJ1-1; 7 nucleotides line up with TRBD1. Trimming removed 5 bases from V and 3 bases from J; junction bases left unmatched: 9. Per germline, CDR1 ENHRY and CDR2 SYGVKD. The CDR3 has 15 residues. The CDR3 sequence is CAISTRDRGDTEAFF. Written as DNA, the CDR3 is TGTGCCATCAGTACCCGGGACAGAGGAGACACTGAAGCTTTCTTT.

The V call is TRBV24-1, the J call TRBJ2-3; TRBD1 might be the D (6 bases). Looked up from germline, CDR1 is KGHDR and CDR2 is SFDVKD. Trimming shortened V by 3 bases and J by 2 bases, and 17 bases separated the two germline ends. CDR3 length equals 17 residues. Here the CDR3 reads CATSDTPGDRPTDTQYF. The CDR3 coding sequence is TGTGCCACCAGTGATACCCCAGGCGACAGGCCCACAGATACGCAGTATTTT.

This clonotype was counted a few times. The chain joins TRBV5-1 to TRBJ2-2; D perhaps matches TRBD2 (5 bases). CDR3 length equals 15 residues. V was clipped by 4 bases and J by 2 bases, with 12 bases between them. Germline assignment: CDR1 SGHRS and CDR2 YFSETQ. CDR3 region: CASSPTSPNTGELFF. The CDR3 coding sequence is TGCGCCAGCAGCCCCACTAGTCCTAACACCGGGGAGCTGTTTTTT.

This rearrangement joins TRBV28 to TRBJ2-3; 14 bases agree with TRBD2. Germline loops: CDR1 MDHEN, CDR2 SYDVKM. The V gene end was trimmed by 3 bases and the J gene end by 3 bases; junction bases not matched to a gene: 2. The CDR3 consists of 16 residues. The CDR3 spells CASSFGLAGGTDTQYF. The CDR3 DNA reads TGTGCCAGCAGTTTTGGACTAGCGGGAGGAACAGATACGCAGTATTTT.

J is TRBJ2-7 and V is TRBV15, with D possibly matching TRBD2 (6 bases). Germline V gene data show CDR1 as LNHNV and CDR2 as YYDKDF (reference sequence). The V end lost 0 bases, the J end lost 7 bases, and 16 bases lay between the germline ends. CDR3 size: 15 residues. CDR3 protein: CATSRDKALAGEQYF. Written as DNA, the CDR3 is TGTGCCACCAGCAGAGATAAGGCGTTGGCGGGGGAGCAGTACTTC. The full variable domain, rest sourced from reference TRBV15 and TRBJ2-7, is DAMVIQNPRYQVTQFGKPVTLSCSQTLNHNVMYWYQQKSSQAPKLLFHYYDKDFNNEADTPDNFQSRRPNTSFCFLDIRSPGLGDTAMYLCATSRDKALAGEQYFGPGTRLTVT.

This clonotype was seen a handful of times. V usage is TRBV20-1 and J usage is TRBJ2-4; D perhaps matches TRBD2 (5 bases). The germline V gene encodes CDR1 DFQATT and CDR2 SNEGSKA (reference sequence). The ends were cut back, 5 bases at V and 2 bases at J, with 10 bases in the middle. This CDR3 is 13 amino acids long. The CDR3 coding sequence is TGCAGTGCTGCACGAGGGTCCAAAAACATTCAGTACTTC. Amino acids: CSAARGSKNIQYF.

The chain couples TRBV4-2 to TRBJ1-2; D remains unclear. The CDR3 length is 14 residues. The germline V gene encodes CDR1 LGHNA and CDR2 YNFKEQ. V was pared by 1 base and J by 4 bases, with 10 bases between. DNA for the CDR3: TGTGCCAGCAGCCAAGGCCGAAAGGTCTATGGCTACACCTTC. Residues: CASSQGRKVYGYTF.

This clonotype was found many times. J is TRBJ2-2 and V is TRBV9; D is ambiguous. The CDR3 spans 14 residues. V lost 0 bases and J 6 bases, leaving 9 bases between the germline ends. Germline V gene sequence: CDR1 SGDLS, CDR2 YYNGEE. This CDR3 reads CASSVGLFPGELFF. The CDR3 nucleotides are TGTGCCAGCAGCGTAGGGCTCTTCCCCGGGGAGCTGTTTTTT.

Of note for this clonotype: An end of the junction does not agree with germline; a read error may underlie this. The genes are TRBV7-3 and TRBJ2-7; D remains ambiguous. Germline-derived CDR1 and CDR2 are SGHTA and FQGTGA. The CDR3 runs to 13 residues. The CDR3 protein is CASSQDRNYEKYF. CDR3 in DNA: TGTGCCAGCAGCCAAGACCGGAACTACGAGAAGTACTTC.

The table lists this clonotype with many counts. The rearrangement links TRBV5-1 to TRBJ2-7; D is possibly TRBD1 (6 bases). Trimming cost V 0 bases and J 5 bases, with 12 bases left between them. CDR1 is SGHRS and CDR2 is YFSETQ in the germline V gene. This CDR3 contains 14 residues. The CDR3 sequence is CASSLDRVRDEQYF. The CDR3, as DNA: TGCGCCAGCAGCTTGGACAGGGTCCGGGACGAGCAGTACTTC.

The chain recombines TRBV5-4 with TRBJ1-6; D perhaps matches TRBD1 (6 bases). The CDR3 extends over 16 amino acids. Per the germline V gene, CDR1 is SGHNT and CDR2 is YYREEE (reference sequence). The V end lost 3 bases, the J end lost 8 bases, and 18 bases lay between the germline ends. CDR3 bases: TGTGCCAGCAGCTACGGCGGGGGCAGGGAGGATTCACCCCTCCACTTT. This gives the protein CASSYGGGREDSPLHF.

V gene TRBV5-1 combines with J gene TRBJ1-2, with a tentative D call TRBD1 (6 bases). This CDR3 spans 12 amino acids. The germline V and J ends were trimmed by 4 bases and 2 bases, with 6 bases remaining between them. The germline V gene encodes CDR1 SGHRS and CDR2 YFSETQ. The CDR3 bases are TGCGCCAGCAGCGGACAGAACTATGGCTACACCTTC. This codes for CASSGQNYGYTF. Filled out from reference TRBV5-1 and TRBJ1-2, the complete variable domain reads KAGVTQTPRYLIKTRGQQVTLSCSPISGHRSVSWYQQTPGQGLQFLFEYFSETQRNKGNFPGRFSGRQFSNSRSEMNVSTLELGDSALYLCASSGQNYGYTFGSGTRLTVV.

This clonotype occurred a few times. V usage is TRBV7-2 and J usage is TRBJ1-3; no reliable D call. Trimming cost V 5 bases and J 0 bases, with 5 bases left between them. The CDR3 loop spans 13 amino acids. Germline V gene data show CDR1 as SGHTA and CDR2 as FQGNSA. CDR3 DNA sequence: TGTGCCAGCAGCCCCTTCTCTGGAAACACCATATATTTT. Its protein is CASSPFSGNTIYF.